This T cell receptor beta chain was observed in a study of blood T cells in healthy people across ages. Germline-derived CDR1 and CDR2 are DFQATT and SNEGSKA (reference sequence). Trimming removed 6 bases at V and 2 bases at J, with 15 bases between. This CDR3 comprises 14 residues. Sample-barcoded 5' priming and a J-beta primer mix drove a second PCR of roughly 6 to 12 cycles. TCRdb re-called the 5' RACE reads through MiXCR, storing one row per CDR3 protein. The table has over a million distinct CDR3 sequences, roughly a quarter seen once. Per individual sample, total RNA of at least 5.5 micrograms was extracted. The data were also submitted as part of a second study, on T cells of mothers and their children. That work states: A few healthy Caucasian mothers and their six children were the donors. Approximately 3 million TCR beta reads per child versus over 9 million per mother.

This sequence was found in a girl aged 2 to 10 in good health. The V and J genes are TRBV20-1 and TRBJ2-3; D may match TRBD1 or TRBD2 (6 bases each). The material sequenced was blood. The chain's CDR3 is CSAPLGGPTDTQYF. CDR3 DNA sequence: TGCAGTGCCCCCCTCGGGGGCCCCACAGATACGCAGTATTTT.